This record looks at one T cell receptor beta chain sequence and its context. The antigen is undetermined. The entry originates in a study of cytomegalovirus exposure and HLA in healthy donors. Study at large: Among the approximately 370 donors who were genotyped, 70% to 90% fell in the genetic ancestry cluster that is associated with self-reported Caucasian donors. Regarding the study as a whole: When a later analysis was performed, an Asian-associated ancestry cluster reportedly had fewer N-insertions than the approximately 700-donor mean. Later on, analysis showed that most CMV-associated TCR beta chains appeared to be HLA-restricted. Testing in vitro showed a few CMV-associated chains specific for CMV antigens.

PCR used 60 Vbeta primers and 13 Jbeta primers. TCRdb keeps only in-frame clones here, not all; method: immunoSEQ multiplex PCR. The data contain over 200,000 clones, under 90% of them singletons. The germline gives CDR1 SGHKS, CDR2 YYEKEE (reference sequence). Trimming took off 4 bases at V and 1 base at J, with 12 bases between the two ends. This CDR3 spans 16 amino acids. This receptor was obtained from a human donor in good health. The chain links TRBV5-5 to TRBJ2-6, with D perhaps TRBD1 (5 bases). Input material: PBMCs. CDR3 coding DNA: TGTGCCAGCAGCCTTGGGGCAGGGTCTGGGGCCAACGTCCTGACTTTC. Translation: CASSLGAGSGANVLTF.